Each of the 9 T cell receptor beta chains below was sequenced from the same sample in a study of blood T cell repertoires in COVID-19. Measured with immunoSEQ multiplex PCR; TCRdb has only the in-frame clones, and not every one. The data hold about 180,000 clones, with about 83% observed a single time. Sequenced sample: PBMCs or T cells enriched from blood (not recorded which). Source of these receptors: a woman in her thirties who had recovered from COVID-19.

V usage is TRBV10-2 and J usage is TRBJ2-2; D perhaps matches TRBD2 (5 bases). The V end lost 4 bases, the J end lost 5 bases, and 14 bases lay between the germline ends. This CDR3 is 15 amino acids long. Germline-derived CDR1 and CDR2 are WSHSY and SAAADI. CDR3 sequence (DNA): TGCGCCAGCAGTGGTAGCCAGCCGGGAACCGGGGAGCTGTTTTTT. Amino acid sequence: CASSGSQPGTGELFF.

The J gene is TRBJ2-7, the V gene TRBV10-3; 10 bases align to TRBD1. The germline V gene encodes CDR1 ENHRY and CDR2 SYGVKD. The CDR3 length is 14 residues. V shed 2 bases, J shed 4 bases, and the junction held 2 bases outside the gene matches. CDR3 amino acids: CAISEPGQGYEQYF. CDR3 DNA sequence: TGTGCCATCAGTGAGCCGGGACAGGGGTACGAGCAGTACTTC.

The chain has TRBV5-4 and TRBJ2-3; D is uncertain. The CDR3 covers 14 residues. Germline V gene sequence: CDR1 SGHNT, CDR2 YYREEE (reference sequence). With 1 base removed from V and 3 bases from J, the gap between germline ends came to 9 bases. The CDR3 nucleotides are TGTGCCAGCAGCTTGTATGAGCGTACAGATACGCAGTATTTT. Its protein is CASSLYERTDTQYF.

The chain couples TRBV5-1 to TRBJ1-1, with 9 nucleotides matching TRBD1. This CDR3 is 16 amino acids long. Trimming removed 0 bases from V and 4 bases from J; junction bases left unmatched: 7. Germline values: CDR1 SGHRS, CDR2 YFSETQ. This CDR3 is CASSLAPGTGITEAFF. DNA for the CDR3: TGCGCCAGCAGCTTGGCCCCCGGGACAGGGATCACTGAAGCTTTCTTT.

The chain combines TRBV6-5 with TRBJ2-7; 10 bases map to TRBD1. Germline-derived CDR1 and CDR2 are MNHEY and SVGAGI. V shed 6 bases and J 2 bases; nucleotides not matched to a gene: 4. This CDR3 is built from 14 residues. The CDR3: CASRGTGATYEQYF. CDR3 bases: TGTGCCAGCAGGGGGACAGGGGCGACCTACGAGCAGTACTTC.

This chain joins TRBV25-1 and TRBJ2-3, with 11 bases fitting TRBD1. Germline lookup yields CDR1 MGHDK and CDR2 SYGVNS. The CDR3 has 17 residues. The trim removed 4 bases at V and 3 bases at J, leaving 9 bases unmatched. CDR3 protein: CASSAKRTGGATDTQYF. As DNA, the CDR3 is TGTGCCAGCAGTGCTAAAAGGACAGGGGGCGCGACAGATACGCAGTATTTT.

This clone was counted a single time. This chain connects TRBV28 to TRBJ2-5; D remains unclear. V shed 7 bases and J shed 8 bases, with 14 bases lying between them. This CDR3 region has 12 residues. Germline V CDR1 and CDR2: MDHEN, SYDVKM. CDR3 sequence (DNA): TGTGCCAGCACCGGTCCCGGGTCAACCCAGTACTTC. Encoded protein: CASTGPGSTQYF.

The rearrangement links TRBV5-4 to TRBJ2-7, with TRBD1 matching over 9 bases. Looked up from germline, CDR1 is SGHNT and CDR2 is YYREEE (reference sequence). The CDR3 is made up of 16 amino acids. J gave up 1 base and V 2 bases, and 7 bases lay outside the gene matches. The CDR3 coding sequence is TGTGCCAGCAGCTTAACCGGGACAGGGAATTCCTACGAGCAGTACTTC. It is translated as CASSLTGTGNSYEQYF.

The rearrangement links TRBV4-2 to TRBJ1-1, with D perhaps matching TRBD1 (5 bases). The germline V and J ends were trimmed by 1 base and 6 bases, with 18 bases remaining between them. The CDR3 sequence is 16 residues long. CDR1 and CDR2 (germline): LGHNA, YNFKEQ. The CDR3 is CASSQALSGAGSEAFF. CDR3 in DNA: TGTGCCAGCAGCCAAGCCTTGTCTGGGGCGGGATCTGAAGCTTTCTTT.